This TCR beta chain was documented in a study of T cell responses to AZD1222 COVID-19 vaccine. This table comes from immunoSEQ multiplex PCR, and its TCRdb copy is limited to in-frame clones, with some not included. The table shows roughly 160,000 clones, with 80% to 90% occurring only once. V lost 0 bases to trimming and J lost 5 bases, with 16 bases between them. The CDR3 consists of 17 residues. CDR1 SGHAT and CDR2 FQNNGV come from the germline V gene. The sample consisted of peripheral blood, taken on day 0 of AZD1222 vaccination. V and J are TRBV11-2 and TRBJ2-2; TRBD2 is a possible D gene (6 bases). The TCR sequence derives from an adult in good health. The CDR3 here is CASSLDRILAETGELFF. CDR3 DNA sequence: TGTGCCAGCAGCTTAGATCGGATTTTAGCGGAGACCGGGGAGCTGTTTTTT.